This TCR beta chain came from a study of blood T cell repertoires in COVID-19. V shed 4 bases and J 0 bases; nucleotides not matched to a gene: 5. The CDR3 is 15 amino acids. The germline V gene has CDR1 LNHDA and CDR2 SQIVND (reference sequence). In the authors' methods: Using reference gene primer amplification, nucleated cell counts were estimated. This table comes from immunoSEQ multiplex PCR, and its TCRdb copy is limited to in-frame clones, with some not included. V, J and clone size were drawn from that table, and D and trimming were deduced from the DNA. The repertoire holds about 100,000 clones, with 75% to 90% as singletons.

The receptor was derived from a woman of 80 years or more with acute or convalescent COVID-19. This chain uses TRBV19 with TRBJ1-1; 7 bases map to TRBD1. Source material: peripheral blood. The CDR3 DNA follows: TGTGCCAGTAGTACGCACAGGGGACTGAACACTGAAGCTTTCTTT. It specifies CASSTHRGLNTEAFF.